A single sample is the source of the 23 T cell receptor beta chains below, sequenced in a study of cytomegalovirus exposure and HLA in healthy donors. The PCR ran on 60 Vbeta and 13 Jbeta primers. Repertoires were generated with immunoSEQ multiplex PCR, while TCRdb's copy carries only in-frame clones and drops some. The table has 90,000 or so clones, over 70% seen once. Sequencing was carried out using PBMCs. The receptors originated from a man aged 50-60 years in good health and CMV-seropositive.

Note on this clone: The junction departs from germline at one end; a sequencing error may be responsible. This chain joins TRBV7-9 and TRBJ1-2, with 7 bases aligning to TRBD1. The CDR3 has 15 residues. CDR1 and CDR2 from the germline V gene are SEHNR and FQNEAQ (reference sequence). The CDR3 loop reads CSSSLAGGQVYGYTF. The DNA of the CDR3 is TGTTCCAGCAGCTTAGCAGGAGGACAGGTCTATGGCTACACCTTC.

This clone was observed once. This chain uses TRBV7-2 with TRBJ1-1; D is ambiguous. V lost 5 bases and J 8 bases, leaving 12 bases between the germline ends. The CDR3 loop spans 12 amino acids. CDR1 and CDR2 (germline): SGHTA, FQGNSA. CDR3 region: CASSPIGSEAFF. In DNA form, the CDR3 reads TGTGCCAGCAGCCCCATTGGGAGCGAAGCTTTCTTT.

V is TRBV30 and J is TRBJ2-7; TRBD1 matches at 8 bases. CDR1 is GTSNPN and CDR2 is SVGIG in the germline V gene (reference sequence). The CDR3 spans 15 residues. J gave up 5 bases and V 1 base, and 10 bases lay outside the gene matches. In DNA, the CDR3 is TGTGCCTGGAGTGGAGGACAGGGAGGTATCCACGAGCAGTACTTC. Protein sequence: CAWSGGQGGIHEQYF.

This clone has more than one count but fewer than ten. This rearrangement joins TRBV5-4 to TRBJ2-7; a weak D match, TRBD2 (5 bases). The CDR3 is 15 residues long. V lost 2 bases to trimming and J lost 5 bases, with 17 bases between them. CDR1 and CDR2 from the germline V gene are SGHNT and YYREEE (reference sequence). In nucleotides, the CDR3 is TGTGCCAGCAGCTTATCGGCTAGCTTGTCTGACGAGCAGTACTTC. Residues: CASSLSASLSDEQYF.

The J gene is TRBJ1-1, the V gene TRBV5-1; TRBD1 matches at 9 bases. This CDR3 is 17 amino acids long. V lost 0 bases, J lost 5 bases, and 11 bases stayed unmatched. CDR1 and CDR2 from the germline V gene are SGHRS and YFSETQ. The CDR3 loop is CASSLAAGTGSGTEAFF. The CDR3 DNA is TGCGCCAGCAGCTTGGCAGCCGGGACAGGGTCGGGGACTGAAGCTTTCTTT.

The chain recombines TRBV7-9 with TRBJ2-5, with 7 bases lining up with TRBD2. Germline CDR1 and CDR2: SEHNR and FQNEAQ (reference sequence). CDR3 length: 16 amino acids. The junction had 11 bases not matched to a gene; V was cut back by 5 bases and J by 2 bases. The CDR3 protein is CASSNIGSGTQETQYF. CDR3 DNA: TGTGCCAGCAGCAACATCGGCAGCGGGACGCAAGAGACCCAGTACTTC.

Comment on this clone: The junction departs from the called germline gene at one end, perhaps through a read error. The gene calls are TRBV7-9 and TRBJ2-3; weak D call: TRBD2 (6 bases). Germline V gene lookup returns CDR1 SEHNR and CDR2 FQNEAQ (reference sequence). CDR3 length: 15 residues. CDR3 bases: TGTTCCAGCAGCAAAGGGGACTTCGGCACAGATACGCAGTATTTT. Its translation is CSSSKGDFGTDTQYF. Complete variable domain (other parts from reference TRBV7-9 and TRBJ2-3): DTGVSQNPRHKITKRGQNVTFRCDPISEHNRLYWYRQTLGQGPEFLTYFQNEAQLEKSRLLSDRFSAERPKGSFSTLEIQRTEQGDSAMYLCSSSKGDFGTDTQYFGPGTRLTVL.

The J gene is TRBJ1-6, the V gene TRBV6-1, with no clear D. The CDR3 extends over 14 amino acids. The V gene's germline CDR1 is MNHNS and CDR2 SASEGT. V was cut by 6 bases and J by 0 bases, with 6 bases left in between. The DNA for the CDR3 is TGTGCCAGCAGCCGGAGCTCCTATAATTCACCCCTCCACTTT. It codes for CASSRSSYNSPLHF.

This clone was counted only a few times. The J gene is TRBJ1-2, the V gene TRBV6-5; 9 positions agree with TRBD1. Germline V gene sequence: CDR1 MNHEY, CDR2 SVGAGI. V shed 2 bases and J 4 bases; nucleotides not matched to a gene: 5. The CDR3 runs 15 residues. Here the CDR3 reads CASSYGTGTFYGYTF. The CDR3 nucleotides are TGTGCCAGCAGTTACGGGACAGGGACATTCTATGGCTACACCTTC.

The rearrangement uses TRBV6-5 and TRBJ2-7, with D tentatively TRBD2 (5 bases). The CDR3 covers 14 residues. Trimming removed 6 bases at V and 1 base at J, with 13 bases between. Germline values: CDR1 MNHEY, CDR2 SVGAGI. CDR3 nucleotide sequence: TGTGCCAGCAGCAACCAAAGAGGGTCCTACGAGCAGTACTTC. Translation: CASSNQRGSYEQYF.

CDR3 protein: CASSQIGRTSEAFF. Written as DNA, the CDR3 is TGTGCCAGCAGCCAAATTGGCCGGACAAGTGAAGCTTTCTTT. The chain couples TRBV6-5 to TRBJ1-1; D may be TRBD1 (5 bases). Germline V lookup: CDR1 MNHEY, CDR2 SVGAGI. Trimming stripped 6 bases from V and 7 bases from J, with 18 bases between. This CDR3 is built from 14 residues.

Written as DNA, the CDR3 is TGTGCCAGCAGCCGGGACAGGGAAGAGACCCAGTACTTC. This translates into CASSRDREETQYF. J is TRBJ2-5 and V is TRBV5-5, with TRBD1 identical over 9 bases. The CDR3 runs 13 residues. Trimming took 4 bases from V and 3 from J; bases not matched to a gene: 1. CDR1 is SGHKS and CDR2 is YYEKEE in the germline V gene (reference sequence).

This clone has a handful of counts. The chain is built from TRBV10-3 and TRBJ1-1, with 10 bases aligning to TRBD1. Germline V gene sequence: CDR1 ENHRY, CDR2 SYGVKD. The CDR3 sequence is 15 residues long. V shed 7 bases and J 5 bases; nucleotides not matched to a gene: 10. CDR3 sequence reads: CAITPDRGRLTEAFF. The CDR3 DNA is TGTGCCATCACCCCAGACAGGGGGCGATTGACTGAAGCTTTCTTT.

The chain links TRBV7-2 to TRBJ2-1; 9 bases align to TRBD2. J gave up 6 bases and V 4 bases, and 7 bases lay outside the gene matches. CDR3 length equals 15 residues. From germline, CDR1 is SGHTA and CDR2 FQGNSA. The CDR3 is CASSSRSGSGNEQFF. The CDR3 region has the DNA TGTGCCAGCAGCTCACGTAGCGGGAGCGGCAATGAGCAGTTCTTC.

CDR3 residues: CSATSNTEAFF. The CDR3 DNA reads TGCAGTGCTACGTCGAACACTGAAGCTTTCTTT. This chain joins TRBV20-1 and TRBJ1-1; D unresolved. Germline CDR1 is DFQATT and CDR2 is SNEGSKA (reference sequence). Between the trimmed V and J ends, which lost 4 bases and 1 base, there was a span of 4 bases. This CDR3 contains 11 residues.

The chain combines TRBV2 with TRBJ1-5; 7 bases line up with TRBD1. The J segment lost 7 bases and the V segment lost 8 bases, leaving 11 bases of the junction unmatched. Germline-derived CDR1 and CDR2 are SNHLY and FYNNEI. The CDR3 length is 14 residues. CDR3 nucleotides: TGTGCCAGCGCCCCCGGTCGACAGGGACAGCCCCAGCATTTT. Its protein is CASAPGRQGQPQHF.

The V and J genes are TRBV4-3 and TRBJ2-1, with D maybe TRBD2 (5 bases). Germline CDR1 is LGHNA and CDR2 is YSLEER. This CDR3 spans 18 amino acids. V lost 0 bases to trimming and J lost 3 bases, with 18 bases between them. The CDR3 region is CASSQDLMGDQFYNEQFF. CDR3 nucleotide sequence: TGCGCCAGCAGCCAAGATCTAATGGGAGACCAATTCTACAATGAGCAGTTCTTC.

The rearrangement uses TRBV5-4 and TRBJ2-1; 10 bases are shared with TRBD2. CDR3 length: 15 amino acids. CDR1 is SGHNT and CDR2 is YYREEE in the germline V gene (reference sequence). V lost 3 bases to trimming and J lost 7 bases; unmatched junction nucleotides: 7. In DNA, the CDR3 is TGTGCCAGCAGCTCCAAGCGGGAGGGCCTTAATGAGCAGTTCTTC. Its translation: CASSSKREGLNEQFF.

This chain links TRBV29-1 with TRBJ2-7; TRBD2 aligns across 7 bases. The CDR3 is 13 amino acids. V trimming: 7 bases; J trimming: 4 bases; junction bases outside the gene matches: 10. The germline V gene encodes CDR1 SQVTM and CDR2 ANQGSEA. The DNA for the CDR3 is TGCAGCGCATGCGGGAGCGCGAATTACGAGCAGTACTTC. Its protein product is CSACGSANYEQYF.

The chain uses TRBV4-1 and TRBJ1-6; TRBD1 is a possible D gene (6 bases). Per the germline V gene, CDR1 is MGHRA and CDR2 is YSYEKL. Deletions cut 1 base from V and 7 bases from J, with 14 bases between. The CDR3 totals 16 residues. The CDR3 DNA reads as TGCGCCAGCAGCCAAGTTCTTACAGGGCAGAATTCACCCCTCCACTTT. It yields the protein CASSQVLTGQNSPLHF.

The genes are TRBV5-1 and TRBJ1-3; 7 bases are a match to TRBD1. Looked up from germline, CDR1 is SGHRS and CDR2 is YFSETQ. J lost 7 bases, V lost 0 bases, and 4 bases had no gene match. This CDR3 spans 14 amino acids. In DNA, the CDR3 is TGCGCCAGCAGCTTGGGAGGGGGCGCGAACACCATATATTTT. The encoded protein is CASSLGGGANTIYF.

The chain combines TRBV4-2 with TRBJ1-1; D remains ambiguous. Germline V gene sequence: CDR1 LGHNA, CDR2 YNFKEQ. CDR3 length: 14 residues. Trimming removed 1 base at V and 2 bases at J, with 8 bases between. The CDR3 protein is CASSQALLNTEAFF. The CDR3 coding sequence is TGTGCCAGCAGCCAAGCCCTCCTCAACACTGAAGCTTTCTTT.

The rearrangement uses TRBV29-1 and TRBJ1-1, with D maybe TRBD1 (5 bases). The CDR3 covers 12 residues. The V end lost 7 bases, the J end lost 1 base, and 10 bases lay between the germline ends. The V gene's germline CDR1 is SQVTM and CDR2 ANQGSEA. CDR3 in amino acids: CSARGQNTEAFF. The CDR3 coding sequence is TGCAGCGCCCGTGGACAGAACACTGAAGCTTTCTTT.